This T cell receptor (beta chain) was sequenced during a study of technical replicates of blood from several donors. Assay used: immunoSEQ multiplex PCR; TCRdb lists only in-frame clones, some missing. The sample lists around 61,000 clones, roughly 86% seen once, with approximately 5.4% in the top ten. Ten or more counts support this clone. Material for sequencing was PBMCs. This TCR was sampled from a human donor in good health. Some clones in this sample may be carry-over from other donors' samples.

The CDR3 reads CASSADRGSYAPLHF. Here the CDR3 DNA reads TGTGCCAGCAGCGCGGACAGGGGGTCTTATGCACCCCTCCACTTT. The chain uses TRBV7-9 and TRBJ1-6, with 10 nucleotides matching TRBD1. From germline, CDR1 is SEHNR and CDR2 FQNEAQ (reference sequence). The J segment lost 11 bases and the V segment lost 5 bases, leaving 9 bases of the junction unmatched. This CDR3 spans 15 amino acids. Looking up the rest from reference TRBV7-9 and TRBJ1-6 gives the full variable domain: DTGVSQNPRHKITKRGQNVTFRCDPISEHNRLYWYRQTLGQGPEFLTYFQNEAQLEKSRLLSDRFSAERPKGSFSTLEIQRTEQGDSAMYLCASSADRGSYAPLHFGNGTRLTVT.